Here is one T cell receptor (beta chain) with its context. Antigen unknown. This sample was taken from a study of cytomegalovirus exposure and HLA in healthy donors. Study details: An earlier analysis found 117 million unique TCR beta sequences from approximately 190 million T cells.

Use of 60 Vbeta and 13 Jbeta primers characterized the PCR. Only in-frame clones appear in the TCRdb table, and some are missing; sequencing was by immunoSEQ multiplex PCR. Among tens of thousands of clones listed, roughly four fifths were seen once. Study-level results: Common viral pathogens (according to a later analysis) appeared linked to several of the most significant clusters. Later on, a genetic analysis was performed. It linked a missense variant in DCLRE1C with V- and J-gene trimming of TCR beta. Excluded: some indistinguishable V segments such as TRBV6-2 and TRBV6-3.

The CDR3 spans 15 residues. CDR1 and CDR2 from the germline V gene are MDHEN and SYDVKM. With V trimmed by 5 bases and J by 3 bases, 8 bases remained unmatched. The rearrangement links TRBV28 to TRBJ1-1, with 8 bases fitting TRBD1. This sequence originates from a man younger than 40 in good health and CMV-seropositive. Sequenced: PBMCs. CDR3: CASSELQGDHTEAFF. Written as DNA, the CDR3 is TGTGCCAGCAGTGAATTACAGGGGGACCACACTGAAGCTTTCTTT.